The 5 T cell receptor beta chains below come from one sample, sequenced in a study of naive and memory T cell subsets. Both TRBC1 and TRBC2 were covered by a beta constant-region primer of two equimolar oligonucleotides. Four rounds of PCR amplified the ligated cDNA using nested alpha and beta constant-region primers plus SP2. Each CDR3 protein gets one entry after TCRdb re-called the UMI-ligation and nested PCR reads with MiXCR. The table shows some 31,000 distinct CDR3 sequences, with roughly 20% occurring only once. Input material: effector memory CD4+ T cells from blood. Subset defined: effector memory, CD45RA- CD27-. Receptors originate from a human donor in good health.

This clonotype turned up a few times. The chain uses TRBV7-2 and TRBJ2-7; tentative D call: TRBD1 (5 bases). Trimming removed 1 base at V and 2 bases at J, with 12 bases between. The germline V gene encodes CDR1 SGHTA and CDR2 FQGNSA. This CDR3 is built from 15 residues. The CDR3 region is CASSLGTKGTYEQYF. In nucleotides, the CDR3 is TGTGCCAGCAGCTTAGGGACAAAAGGGACCTACGAGCAGTACTTC. The complete variable domain, with remaining parts taken from reference TRBV7-2 and TRBJ2-7, reads GAGVSQSPSNKVTEKGKDVELRCDPISGHTALYWYRQSLGQGLEFLIYFQGNSAPDKSGLPSDRFSAERTGGSVSTLTIQRTQQEDSAVYLCASSLGTKGTYEQYFGPGTRLTVT.

This clonotype has only a few counts. The chain has TRBV12-3 or TRBV12-4 and TRBJ1-5; 8 nucleotides match TRBD1. This CDR3 region has 14 residues. The V and J ends lost 3 bases and 4 bases, in that order; junction bases with no gene match: 2. CDR3: CASSFQGANQPQHF. The CDR3 DNA sequence: TGTGCCAGCAGTTTTCAGGGGGCTAATCAGCCCCAGCATTTT.

The V call is TRBV7-2, the J call TRBJ2-7, with a tentative D call TRBD1 (6 bases). Per germline, CDR1 SGHTA and CDR2 FQGNSA. V was trimmed by 1 base and J by 4 bases, leaving 11 bases between them. CDR3 size: 14 residues. DNA of the CDR3: TGTGCCAGCAGCTTAGGGAGGACAGTTTACGAGCAGTACTTC. This translates into CASSLGRTVYEQYF.

V is TRBV12-3 or TRBV12-4 and J is TRBJ2-4; D may be TRBD1 or TRBD2 (5 bases each). Trimming took off 7 bases at V and 7 bases at J, with 11 bases between the two ends. The CDR3 is made up of 12 amino acids. CDR3 DNA: TGTGCCAGCACGAAGGGGACGAACATTCAGTACTTC. As protein: CASTKGTNIQYF.

This clonotype was counted many times. The chain uses TRBV6-5 and TRBJ2-7; 15 bases match TRBD2. CDR1 is MNHEY, CDR2 SVGAGI, per germline. The V segment lost 0 bases and the J segment 6 bases; nucleotides outside the gene matches: 6. The CDR3 extends over 17 amino acids. The CDR3 loop reads CASSYSRTSGRASEQYF. The CDR3 region has the DNA TGTGCCAGCAGTTACTCCAGGACTAGCGGGAGGGCCTCCGAGCAGTACTTC.